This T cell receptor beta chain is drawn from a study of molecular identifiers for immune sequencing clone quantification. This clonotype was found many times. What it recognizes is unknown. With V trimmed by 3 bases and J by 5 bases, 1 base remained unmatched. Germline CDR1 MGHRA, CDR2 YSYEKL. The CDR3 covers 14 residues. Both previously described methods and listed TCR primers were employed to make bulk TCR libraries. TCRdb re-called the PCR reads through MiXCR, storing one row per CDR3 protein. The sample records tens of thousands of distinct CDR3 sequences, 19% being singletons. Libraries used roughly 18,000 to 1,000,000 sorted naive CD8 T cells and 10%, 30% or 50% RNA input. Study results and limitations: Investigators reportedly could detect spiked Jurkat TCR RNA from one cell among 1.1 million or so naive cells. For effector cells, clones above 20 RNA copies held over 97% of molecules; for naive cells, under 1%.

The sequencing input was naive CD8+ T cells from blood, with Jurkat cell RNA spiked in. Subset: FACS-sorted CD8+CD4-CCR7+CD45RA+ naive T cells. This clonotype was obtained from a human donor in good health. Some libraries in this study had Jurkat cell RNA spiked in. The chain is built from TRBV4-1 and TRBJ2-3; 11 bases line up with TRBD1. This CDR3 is CASSQGQGGDTQYF. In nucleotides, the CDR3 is TGCGCCAGCAGCCAGGGACAGGGGGGAGATACGCAGTATTTT.